The T cell receptor beta chain described here comes from a study of cytomegalovirus exposure and HLA in healthy donors. Overall study results and limits: A later analysis, which compared TCR beta chains of equal frequency, found the HLA-associated ones more clonally expanded.

Details on this clone: What it binds is unknown.

Primers: 60 Vbeta forward and 13 Jbeta reverse. Repertoires were generated with immunoSEQ multiplex PCR, while TCRdb's copy carries only in-frame clones and drops some. The data hold over 130,000 clones, with about 84% observed a single time. Germline trimming cut 0 bases from V and 9 bases from J; bases unmatched to any gene: 6. The CDR3 has 16 residues. Germline V gene data show CDR1 as LGHNA and CDR2 as YNFKEQ. The source material was PBMCs. The rearrangement uses TRBV4-2 and TRBJ2-1; 12 bases are shared with TRBD2. This receptor was identified in a man aged 50-60 years in good health and CMV-seronegative. The CDR3 spells CASSQETSGGRGEQFF. The CDR3 DNA is TGTGCCAGCAGCCAAGAGACTAGCGGGGGTAGGGGTGAGCAGTTCTTC.